This T cell receptor beta chain was sequenced during a study of T-cell reconstitution after alpha-beta-depleted transplantation in children. Unique molecular identifiers were incorporated during preparation of the TCRbeta library. One entry per CDR3 protein, called by TCRdb with MiXCR from the PCR reads. The sample consists of 150,000 to 200,000 distinct CDR3 sequences, about 6.4% of them appearing once. Deletions cut 1 base from V and 1 base from J, with 1 base between. CDR1 is DFQATT, CDR2 SNEGSKA, per germline (reference sequence). The CDR3 runs 11 residues. This clonotype showed up many times. The rearrangement links TRBV20-1 to TRBJ2-5; D gene unclear. This receptor was identified in a human donor who donated a stem cell graft to a child with Wiskott-Aldrich syndrome. The starting material was PBMCs from the stem cell graft donor, obtained from the stem cell graft. In DNA, the CDR3 is TGCAGTGCTAGAGTCCAAGAGACCCAGTACTTC. Its translation is CSARVQETQYF.